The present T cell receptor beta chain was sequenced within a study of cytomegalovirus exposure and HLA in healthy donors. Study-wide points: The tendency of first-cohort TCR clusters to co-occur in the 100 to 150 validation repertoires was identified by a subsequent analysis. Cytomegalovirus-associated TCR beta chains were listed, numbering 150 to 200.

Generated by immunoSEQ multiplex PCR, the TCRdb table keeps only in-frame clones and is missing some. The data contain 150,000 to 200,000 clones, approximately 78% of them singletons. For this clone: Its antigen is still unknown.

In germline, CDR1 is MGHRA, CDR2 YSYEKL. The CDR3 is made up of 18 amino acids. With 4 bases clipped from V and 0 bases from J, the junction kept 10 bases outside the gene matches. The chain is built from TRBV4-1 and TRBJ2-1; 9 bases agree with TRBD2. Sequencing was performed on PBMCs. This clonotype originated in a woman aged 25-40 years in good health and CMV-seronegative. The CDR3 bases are TGCGCCAGCAGCCGCCCTACTAGCGGGCTTCGCTCCTACAATGAGCAGTTCTTC. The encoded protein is CASSRPTSGLRSYNEQFF.